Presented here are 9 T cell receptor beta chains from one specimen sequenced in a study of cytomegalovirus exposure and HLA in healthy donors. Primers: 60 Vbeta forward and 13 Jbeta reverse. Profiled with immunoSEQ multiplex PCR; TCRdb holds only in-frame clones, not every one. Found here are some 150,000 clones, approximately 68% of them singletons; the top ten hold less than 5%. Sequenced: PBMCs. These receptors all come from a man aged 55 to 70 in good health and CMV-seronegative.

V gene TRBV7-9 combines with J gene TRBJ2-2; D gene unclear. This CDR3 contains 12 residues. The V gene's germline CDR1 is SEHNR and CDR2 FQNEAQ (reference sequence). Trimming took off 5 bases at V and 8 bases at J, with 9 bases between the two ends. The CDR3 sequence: CASSQTVGELFF. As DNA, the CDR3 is TGTGCCAGCAGCCAAACGGTGGGGGAGCTGTTTTTT.

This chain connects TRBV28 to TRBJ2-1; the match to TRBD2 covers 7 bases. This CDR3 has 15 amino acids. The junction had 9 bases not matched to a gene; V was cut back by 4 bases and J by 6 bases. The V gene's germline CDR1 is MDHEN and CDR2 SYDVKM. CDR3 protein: CASSSPGLTGNEQFF. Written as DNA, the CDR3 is TGTGCCAGCAGTTCGCCGGGACTAACGGGCAATGAGCAGTTCTTC.

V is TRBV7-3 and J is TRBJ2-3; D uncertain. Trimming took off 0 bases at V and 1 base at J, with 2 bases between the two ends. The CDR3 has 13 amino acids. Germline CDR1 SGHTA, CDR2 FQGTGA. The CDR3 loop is CASSLTGTDTQYF. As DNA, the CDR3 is TGTGCCAGCAGCTTAACCGGCACAGATACGCAGTATTTT.

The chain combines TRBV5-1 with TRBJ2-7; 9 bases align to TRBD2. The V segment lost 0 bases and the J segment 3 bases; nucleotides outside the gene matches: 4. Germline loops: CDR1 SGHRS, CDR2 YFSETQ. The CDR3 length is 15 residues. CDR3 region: CASSLEGTSYYEQYF. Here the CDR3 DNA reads TGCGCCAGCAGCTTGGAGGGGACTAGCTACTACGAGCAGTACTTC.

The CDR3 here is CASSFPASGSGRDTQYF. Here the CDR3 DNA reads TGTGCCAGCAGTTTCCCGGCTAGCGGGAGTGGGCGCGATACGCAGTATTTT. V and J are TRBV27 and TRBJ2-3; TRBD2 matches at 10 bases. This CDR3 has 17 residues. V lost 3 bases and J lost 6; bases outside the gene matches: 12. Germline CDR1 reads MNHEY; CDR2 reads SMNVEV (reference sequence).

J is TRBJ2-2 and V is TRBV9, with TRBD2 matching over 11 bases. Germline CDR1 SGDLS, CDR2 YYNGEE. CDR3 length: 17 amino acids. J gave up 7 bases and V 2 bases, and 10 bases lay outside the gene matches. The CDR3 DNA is TGTGCCAGCAGCGTCTTGGGTCTAGCGGGAGGTATCGGGGAGCTGTTTTTT. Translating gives CASSVLGLAGGIGELFF.

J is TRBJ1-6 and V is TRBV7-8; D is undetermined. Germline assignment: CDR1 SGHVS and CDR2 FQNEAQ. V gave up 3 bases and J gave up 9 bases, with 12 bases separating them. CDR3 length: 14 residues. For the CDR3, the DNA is TGTGCCAGCAGCTTGGGCCCGTCAAGTTCACCCCTCCACTTT. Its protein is CASSLGPSSSPLHF.

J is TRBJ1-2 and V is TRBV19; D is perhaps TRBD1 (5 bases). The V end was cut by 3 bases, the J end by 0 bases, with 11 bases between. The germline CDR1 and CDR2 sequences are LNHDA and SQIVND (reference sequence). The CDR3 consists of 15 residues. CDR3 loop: CASSIWGTTNYGYTF. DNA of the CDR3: TGTGCCAGTAGTATCTGGGGCACGACTAACTATGGCTACACCTTC. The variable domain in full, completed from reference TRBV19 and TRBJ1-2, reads DGGITQSPKYLFRKEGQNVTLSCEQNLNHDAMYWYRQDPGQGLRLIYYSQIVNDFQKGDIAEGYSVSREKKESFPLTVTSAQKNPTAFYLCASSIWGTTNYGYTFGSGTRLTVV.

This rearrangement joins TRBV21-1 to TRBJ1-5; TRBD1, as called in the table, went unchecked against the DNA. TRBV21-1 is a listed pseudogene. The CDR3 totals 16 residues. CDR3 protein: CASSKVEGVDNQPQHF. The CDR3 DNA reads TGTGCCAGCAGCAAAGTAGAAGGGGTGGATAATCAGCCCCAGCATTTT.